The present T cell receptor (beta chain) was sequenced within a study of T cells in Graves' hyperthyroidism and ophthalmopathy. Across the whole study: It was at initial diagnosis, before any treatment, that peripheral blood was collected.

This clonotype was observed a single time. One end of the junction fails to match germline, which may point to a read error. Patients counted as stable if ophthalmopathy did not develop within 18 months. There are 13 residues in the CDR3. Germline CDR1 reads DFQATT; CDR2 reads SNEGSKA (reference sequence). Authors of the study amplified TCR beta CDR3 regions from RNA transcripts. First-round RT-PCR with HTBI primers amplified the TCR CDR3 region. TCRdb independently ran MiXCR on the multiplex PCR reads; one entry per CDR3 protein. The table includes about 570,000 distinct CDR3 sequences, 14% detected once.

This receptor was obtained from a woman aged 40 to 55 with Graves' hyperthyroidism. Sequencing was carried out using blood. V usage is TRBV20-1 and J usage is TRBJ1-1, with D hard to call. The CDR3 spells CSVPLEGFSPDLF. For the CDR3, the DNA is TGCAGTGTCCCTTTGGAGGGTTTTTCCCCGGACCTCTTT.